The 32 T cell receptor beta chains below come from one sample, sequenced in a study of T cell responses to AZD1222 COVID-19 vaccine. Sequencing was performed with immunoSEQ multiplex PCR; in TCRdb, only in-frame clones are kept and a portion is missing. The data show around 270,000 clones, with 90% to 95% seen just once and 0.5% to 0.7% held by the top ten. This material consisted of peripheral blood, taken 28 days after the second AZD1222 dose. These receptors originate from an adult who received the AZD1222 COVID-19 vaccine.

The chain links TRBV5-4 to TRBJ1-1, with unresolved D. CDR3 size: 13 residues. CDR1 is SGHNT, CDR2 YYREEE, per germline (reference sequence). Trimming left V 0 bases short and J 1 base short, with 4 bases between. In DNA form, the CDR3 reads TGTGCCAGCAGCTTGGACAGGAACACTGAAGCTTTCTTT. It encodes CASSLDRNTEAFF. Complete variable domain (other parts from reference TRBV5-4 and TRBJ1-1): ETGVTQSPTHLIKTRGQQVTLRCSSQSGHNTVSWYQQALGQGPQFIFQYYREEENGRGNFPPRFSGLQFPNYSSELNVNALELDDSALYLCASSLDRNTEAFFGQGTRLTVV.

The chain uses TRBV29-1 and TRBJ1-5; 12 bases fit TRBD1. Germline CDR1 SQVTM, CDR2 ANQGSEA. V lost 5 bases to trimming and J lost 7 bases; unmatched junction nucleotides: 6. The CDR3 is 14 amino acids. The CDR3 nucleotides are TGCAGCGTTCGGGACAGGGGGCCTACGCAGCCCCAGCATTTT. Its translation: CSVRDRGPTQPQHF.

A few counts support this clone. J is TRBJ2-7 and V is TRBV7-2; 8 bases agree with TRBD1. The CDR3 runs 14 residues. J was trimmed by 6 bases and V by 5 bases; bases with no gene match: 9. In germline, CDR1 is SGHTA, CDR2 FQGNSA. CDR3 amino acids: CASSLTGETTEQYF. Written as DNA, the CDR3 is TGTGCCAGCAGCCTGACAGGGGAGACAACCGAGCAGTACTTC.

V and J are TRBV5-1 and TRBJ2-1, with a weak D call TRBD1 (7 bases). The CDR3 runs to 14 residues. Trimming left V 7 bases short and J 12 bases short, with 23 bases between. CDR1 and CDR2 (germline): SGHRS, YFSETQ. The CDR3 loop is CASGGGTASDRQFF. The CDR3 bases are TGCGCCAGCGGGGGCGGGACAGCATCCGATAGGCAGTTCTTC.

The rearrangement links TRBV19 to TRBJ1-5, with 7 bases identical to TRBD1. The CDR3 consists of 15 residues. Germline CDR1 reads LNHDA; CDR2 reads SQIVND (reference sequence). The junction had 10 bases not matched to a gene; V was cut back by 6 bases and J by 5 bases. CDR3 sequence reads: CASSPGGGEDQPQHF. CDR3 DNA: TGTGCCAGTAGCCCCGGAGGGGGCGAGGATCAGCCCCAGCATTTT.

The V call is TRBV13, the J call TRBJ2-7, with a weak D call TRBD2 (6 bases). Germline loops: CDR1 PRHDT, CDR2 FYEKMQ (reference sequence). The CDR3 is 13 residues long. V was clipped by 5 bases and J by 4 bases, with 12 bases between them. CDR3 region: CASSPEGPYEQYF. DNA for the CDR3: TGTGCCAGCAGCCCGGAGGGACCTTACGAGCAGTACTTC.

This chain uses TRBV2 with TRBJ2-4; 7 bases are shared with TRBD1. The ends lost 6 bases at V and 3 bases at J; junction bases unmatched: 8. The length of the CDR3 is 15 residues. CDR1 is SNHLY and CDR2 is FYNNEI in the germline V gene. The CDR3 DNA follows: TGTGCCAGCAGAGACAGGGCGGGTGGCAAAAACATTCAGTACTTC. Amino acids: CASRDRAGGKNIQYF.

The CDR3 DNA reads as TGTGCCAGCAGCTTGCACCCGGGGAGCGGGGCGTCCTACAATGAGCAGTTCTTC. Translation gives CASSLHPGSGASYNEQFF. The chain uses TRBV5-4 and TRBJ2-1; 7 bases are a match to TRBD2. Germline trimming cut 1 base from V and 1 base from J; bases unmatched to any gene: 11. This CDR3 is 18 amino acids long. Germline lookup yields CDR1 SGHNT and CDR2 YYREEE (reference sequence).

CDR3 DNA sequence: TGTGCCAGCAGCCCCCGGGGAGCGGGAATGGCAGAGACCCAGTACTTC. Translation gives CASSPRGAGMAETQYF. The chain joins TRBV3-1 (or the pseudogene TRBV3-2) to TRBJ2-5, with TRBD2 identical over 7 bases. Germline V CDR1 and CDR2: LGHDT, YNNKEL (reference sequence). This CDR3 contains 16 residues. J was trimmed by 4 bases and V by 4 bases; bases with no gene match: 12.

The CDR3 sequence is CASSYNVGETQYF. The DNA for the CDR3 is TGCGCCAGCAGCTACAACGTAGGGGAGACCCAGTACTTC. V and J are TRBV5-1 and TRBJ2-5; D is uncertain. Germline V gene sequence: CDR1 SGHRS, CDR2 YFSETQ. The CDR3 is 13 amino acids. V gave up 3 bases and J gave up 5 bases, with 11 bases separating them.

The rearrangement uses TRBV21-1 and TRBJ1-1. TRBV21-1 is assigned pseudogene status. The CDR3 extends over 17 amino acids. Here the CDR3 DNA reads TGTGCCAGCAGCAAGGGGGGCAGGATCGGAATTGGTAATGAAGCTTTCTTT. It translates to CASSKGGRIGIGNEAFF.

For this clone: Other DNA sequences of this sample code for an identical CDR3. This sequence joins TRBV6-5 and TRBJ2-7, with TRBD2 as a possible D gene (5 bases). Trimming shortened V by 2 bases and J by 2 bases, and 10 bases separated the two germline ends. Per the germline V gene, CDR1 is MNHEY and CDR2 is SVGAGI. This CDR3 is built from 14 residues. The CDR3: CASSYGGGAYEQYF. In nucleotides, the CDR3 is TGTGCCAGCAGTTACGGAGGTGGGGCCTACGAGCAGTACTTC.

This clone was detected only a few times. The CDR3 DNA follows: TGTGCCAGCGGGAGGGGGGCCCCCTCCTACAATGAGCAGTTCTTC. It translates to CASGRGAPSYNEQFF. The rearrangement uses TRBV2 and TRBJ2-1; tentative D call: TRBD2 (7 bases). Per germline, CDR1 SNHLY and CDR2 FYNNEI. V lost 8 bases, J lost 0 bases, and 14 bases lay in between. The CDR3 is 15 amino acids. Complete variable domain (other parts from reference TRBV2 and TRBJ2-1): EPEVTQTPSHQVTQMGQEVILRCVPISNHLYFYWYRQILGQKVEFLVSFYNNEISEKSEIFDDQFSVERPDGSNFTLKIRSTKLEDSAMYFCASGRGAPSYNEQFFGPGTRLTVL.

V usage is TRBV11-2 and J usage is TRBJ2-7, with 8 bases lining up with TRBD1. CDR3 length: 12 amino acids. CDR1 and CDR2 (germline): SGHAT, FQNNGV. The trim removed 8 bases at V and 3 bases at J, leaving 3 bases unmatched. CDR3 DNA sequence: TGTGCCAGCGACAGGGGTGACTACGAGCAGTACTTC. This translates into CASDRGDYEQYF.

This sequence joins TRBV5-8 and TRBJ1-2, with D unresolved. Looked up from germline, CDR1 is SGHTS and CDR2 is YDEGEE. V shed 4 bases and J shed 2 bases, with 6 bases lying between them. The CDR3 has 12 amino acids. The CDR3 loop is CASSTWNYGYTF. The CDR3 region has the DNA TGTGCCAGCAGCACCTGGAACTATGGCTACACCTTC.

The rearrangement joins TRBV28 to TRBJ2-1; 7 bases align to TRBD2. The ends lost 3 bases at V and 9 bases at J; junction bases unmatched: 5. Looked up from germline, CDR1 is MDHEN and CDR2 is SYDVKM. This CDR3 is 13 amino acids long. CDR3 residues: CASSLAAGVEQFF. The CDR3 DNA sequence: TGTGCCAGCAGTTTGGCGGCGGGAGTTGAGCAGTTCTTC.

The V gene is TRBV5-6, the J gene TRBJ2-4; D gene ambiguous. V shed 0 bases and J shed 3 bases, with 7 bases lying between them. The germline V gene encodes CDR1 SGHDT and CDR2 YYEEEE. CDR3 length: 14 residues. For the CDR3, the DNA is TGTGCCAGCAGCTTGGCTGGCCACAAAAACATTCAGTACTTC. Translating it yields CASSLAGHKNIQYF.

CDR3 loop: CASSRTSGRDRYYEQFF. In DNA, the CDR3 is TGTGCCAGCAGTCGGACTAGCGGGAGGGACCGTTATTATGAGCAGTTCTTC. This rearrangement joins TRBV3-1 (or the pseudogene TRBV3-2) to TRBJ2-1; 15 nucleotides agree with TRBD2. From germline, CDR1 is LGHDT and CDR2 YNNKEL (reference sequence). V trimming: 6 bases; J trimming: 8 bases; junction bases outside the gene matches: 11. The CDR3 is made up of 17 amino acids.

V gene TRBV19 combines with J gene TRBJ1-2; no firm D call. Trimming removed 5 bases at V and 4 bases at J, with 5 bases between. CDR3 length equals 11 residues. The germline CDR1 and CDR2 sequences are LNHDA and SQIVND (reference sequence). Here the CDR3 DNA reads TGTGCCAGTAGTTTGTCCTATGGCTACACCTTC. Amino acid sequence: CASSLSYGYTF.

This chain uses TRBV18 with TRBJ2-5; 10 nucleotides agree with TRBD2. V shed 6 bases and J 5 bases; nucleotides not matched to a gene: 9. The CDR3 is 15 residues long. Germline CDR1 reads KGHSH; CDR2 reads LQKENI. The CDR3 protein is CASSQLAGGPETQYF. CDR3 coding DNA: TGTGCCAGCTCTCAATTAGCGGGGGGTCCGGAGACCCAGTACTTC.

The chain recombines TRBV9 with TRBJ2-2; 7 bases fit TRBD1. The V gene end was trimmed by 4 bases and the J gene end by 2 bases; junction bases not matched to a gene: 8. The CDR3 totals 16 residues. CDR1 is SGDLS, CDR2 YYNGEE, per germline. CDR3: CASSLRQGSNTGELFF. For the CDR3, the DNA is TGTGCCAGCAGCTTGCGACAGGGATCTAACACCGGGGAGCTGTTTTTT.

This sequence joins TRBV18 and TRBJ1-5; D not certain. The length of the CDR3 is 13 residues. Between the trimmed V and J ends, which lost 6 bases and 4 bases, there was a span of 10 bases. In germline, CDR1 is KGHSH, CDR2 LQKENI. Here the CDR3 reads CASSSSGNQPQHF. DNA for the CDR3: TGTGCCAGCTCTTCCAGTGGGAATCAGCCCCAGCATTTT.

The gene calls are TRBV28 and TRBJ1-1; D unresolved. Trimming left V 2 bases short and J 1 base short, with 5 bases between. The CDR3 contains 13 residues. Germline CDR1 MDHEN, CDR2 SYDVKM. Here the CDR3 DNA reads TGTGCCAGCAGTTTAGCTCAGAACACTGAAGCTTTCTTT. Amino acid sequence: CASSLAQNTEAFF.

This chain uses TRBV28 with TRBJ2-2; D not certain. CDR3 length: 14 residues. CDR1 is MDHEN, CDR2 SYDVKM, per germline. Trimming shortened V by 4 bases and J by 0 bases, and 6 bases separated the two germline ends. In DNA, the CDR3 is TGTGCCAGCAGTTCAACAGCGAACACCGGGGAGCTGTTTTTT. It translates to CASSSTANTGELFF.

The table lists this clone with a count of one. The chain links TRBV28 to TRBJ2-3, with 8 bases lining up with TRBD2. The germline CDR1 and CDR2 sequences are MDHEN and SYDVKM. The CDR3 extends over 14 amino acids. Unmatched junction bases numbered 8, after V lost 11 bases and J lost 1 base. The CDR3 nucleotides are TGTGCCTGCGGAGCGGGGGCCGGCACAGATACGCAGTATTTT. This encodes CACGAGAGTDTQYF.

This clone has just one count. CDR3 sequence: CASSSLSRLGKLFF. CDR3 coding DNA: TGTGCCAGCAGCTCTTTATCACGGCTGGGGAAACTGTTTTTT. The chain employs TRBV7-9 and TRBJ1-4; D is uncertain. CDR3 size: 14 residues. Germline loops: CDR1 SEHNR, CDR2 FQNEAQ (reference sequence). Trimming pared 4 bases from V and 11 bases from J, leaving 17 bases between.

This chain links TRBV5-4 with TRBJ2-6; D perhaps matches TRBD1 (5 bases). CDR1 is SGHNT, CDR2 YYREEE, per germline (reference sequence). The CDR3 spans 14 residues. Trimming left V 4 bases short and J 9 bases short, with 14 bases between. The CDR3 sequence: CASSLPRAGNVLTF. In DNA, the CDR3 is TGTGCCAGCAGCCTCCCCAGGGCAGGCAACGTCCTGACTTTC.

The chain's CDR3 is CASSRQGAAETQYF. CDR3 sequence (DNA): TGTGCCAGCAGTCGACAGGGGGCGGCGGAGACCCAGTACTTC. V usage is TRBV6-5 and J usage is TRBJ2-5; 10 bases match TRBD1. The V and J ends lost 5 bases and 5 bases, in that order; junction bases with no gene match: 5. From germline, CDR1 is MNHEY and CDR2 SVGAGI. This CDR3 contains 14 residues.

The chain links TRBV27 to TRBJ2-3; a possible D gene is TRBD2 (7 bases). Looked up from germline, CDR1 is MNHEY and CDR2 is SMNVEV (reference sequence). V was clipped by 5 bases and J by 0 bases, with 24 bases between them. The CDR3 is made up of 19 amino acids. Written as DNA, the CDR3 is TGTGCCAGCAGTCTAGACCCGTTTAGCAGGGGAGGGAGCACAGATACGCAGTATTTT. Translating gives CASSLDPFSRGGSTDTQYF.

This rearrangement joins TRBV7-9 to TRBJ2-7, with 8 bases aligning to TRBD2. The CDR3 covers 14 residues. Germline V lookup: CDR1 SEHNR, CDR2 FQNEAQ (reference sequence). Losses at the gene ends were 3 bases for V and 4 bases for J; bases not matched to a gene: 5. Here the CDR3 DNA reads TGTGCCAGCAGCTTTACTAGCGGAACTTACGAGCAGTACTTC. Protein product: CASSFTSGTYEQYF.

The rearrangement joins TRBV5-5 to TRBJ1-5; 7 nucleotides line up with TRBD1. J gave up 0 bases and V 4 bases, and 4 bases lay outside the gene matches. The CDR3 has 15 amino acids. CDR1 is SGHKS, CDR2 YYEKEE, per germline (reference sequence). CDR3 sequence: CASSAGTDSNQPQHF. For the CDR3, the DNA is TGTGCCAGCAGCGCAGGGACAGATAGCAATCAGCCCCAGCATTTT.

The J gene is TRBJ2-3, the V gene TRBV10-2; 9 bases fit TRBD2. This CDR3 spans 15 amino acids. Germline CDR1 and CDR2: WSHSY and SAAADI. Trimming at V came to 2 bases and at J to 4 bases, leaving 4 bases not matched to a gene. The CDR3 loop is CASSELASGADTQYF. The CDR3 nucleotides read TGCGCCAGCAGTGAGCTGGCTAGCGGGGCAGATACGCAGTATTTT.